The clone carrying this TCR beta chain was seen a handful of times. Per the authors' pipeline: Amplification with reference gene primers provided the estimates of nucleated cell counts. This table comes from immunoSEQ multiplex PCR, and its TCRdb copy is limited to in-frame clones, with some not included. V and J calls and clone size are as listed in that table; D and trimming were resolved from the DNA. The sample comprises 200,000 or so clones, roughly 80% of which are singletons, and 14% rests with the top ten. The CDR3 contains 11 residues. Looked up from germline, CDR1 is LGHNA and CDR2 is YSLEER. Trimming cost V 8 bases and J 10 bases, with 12 bases left between them. The sample comes from a study of blood T cell repertoires in COVID-19. About the study: The study drew acute and convalescent COVID-19 samples from the United States, Italy and Spain. PBMCs, B-cell-depleted T cells, or T cells were the source of the cDNA or gDNA that made up the material.

The sequencing input was peripheral blood. The rearrangement links TRBV4-3 to TRBJ2-1, with TRBD2 as a possible D gene (6 bases). The receptor was derived from a man between 25 and 39 years old with active or convalescent COVID-19. The CDR3 nucleotides are TGCGCCAGCGGCGGGGTATGGGAGCAGTTCTTC. Translation: CASGGVWEQFF.